This TCR beta chain is drawn from a study of spatial heterogeneity in lung cancer. Study overall: Follow-up PBMC samples were sequenced when available, at a median of about two years after resection. TCR and UMI combinations that were unique each appeared, on average, more than ten times in raw reads.

TCRdb ran MiXCR on the 5' RACE reads and lists one entry per CDR3 protein. The sample lists 20,000 or so distinct CDR3 sequences, more than 8% occurring once. Findings of the study overall: Ubiquitous expanded tumor TCRs showed up in blood more at resection than follow-up.

This clonotype was observed many times. Its antigen is undetermined. The time point is: blood at routine non-recurrence follow-up after resection. Frozen PBMC, nontumor lung or tumor provided whole RNA, which was sequenced unsorted. The source material was PBMCs, sampled at follow-up. This TCR was sampled from a female donor with early-stage non-small cell lung cancer.

The CDR3 DNA is TGTGCCAGCAGTTTAGAGACCGGGCAGGGTGGCTCACCCCTCCACTTT. This translates into CASSLETGQGGSPLHF. This chain links TRBV12-3 or TRBV12-4 with TRBJ1-6; the D gene is possibly TRBD1 (5 bases). The CDR3 sequence is 16 residues long. With 1 base removed from V and 10 bases from J, the gap between germline ends came to 17 bases.